A single TCR beta chain is shown here with its context. V lost 1 base and J 0 bases, leaving 7 bases between the germline ends. This CDR3 is built from 14 residues. CDR1 is SGHRS, CDR2 YFSETQ, per germline. This record comes from a study of blood T cell repertoires in COVID-19. Study in general: T cells, B-cell-depleted T cells, or PBMCs supplied cDNA or gDNA.

Participants were aged roughly 18 to 90 years, lived in around 22 US areas, and enrolled virtually. Participants were placed into cohorts based on the clinical history they reported. This table comes from immunoSEQ multiplex PCR, and its TCRdb copy is limited to in-frame clones, with some not included. This table holds 350,000 to 450,000 clones, more than 70% found once. The source material was PBMCs or T cells enriched from blood (not recorded which). The sequence was obtained from a man in his forties in a cohort exposed to, infected with or recovered from COVID-19 (not recorded which). The chain links TRBV5-1 to TRBJ2-5, with D perhaps TRBD1 (5 bases). The CDR3 is CASSLPRDQETQYF. The DNA for the CDR3 is TGCGCCAGCAGCTTGCCCAGGGACCAAGAGACCCAGTACTTC.